Listed here are 12 T cell receptor beta chains from one sample, sequenced in a study of shared clonotypes between healthy human individuals. Naive CD8 cells comprised CD45RO-negative, CCR7-positively selected cells, excluding terminally differentiated effector memory CD45RA+ cells. Libraries were prepared by immunoSEQ multiplex PCR; TCRdb keeps only in-frame clonotypes and omits some of them. The data contain about 2.1 million clones, just under 95% of them singletons. The sample consisted of naive CD8+ T cells from PBMCs. The source is a man younger than 35 in good health. Some clones in this sample may be carry-over from other donors' samples.

The chain is built from TRBV7-8 and TRBJ2-7; D might be TRBD2 (7 bases). Looked up from germline, CDR1 is SGHVS and CDR2 is FQNEAQ. V lost 4 bases to trimming and J lost 3 bases, with 16 bases between them. There are 15 residues in the CDR3. CDR3 DNA sequence: TGTGCCAGCAGCTATCGGGGGGCCGAAAACTACGAGCAGTACTTC. This sequence encodes CASSYRGAENYEQYF.

The V call is TRBV19, the J call TRBJ2-1, with D unresolved. Germline V lookup: CDR1 LNHDA, CDR2 SQIVND (reference sequence). The V end was cut by 5 bases, the J end by 0 bases, with 17 bases between. The CDR3 runs to 17 residues. The CDR3 nucleotides are TGTGCCAGTAGTCCCGGATCGATATTGAGCTCCTACAATGAGCAGTTCTTC. It encodes CASSPGSILSSYNEQFF.

J is TRBJ2-2 and V is TRBV28; D possibly uses TRBD1 or TRBD2 (6 bases each). Germline V gene data show CDR1 as MDHEN and CDR2 as SYDVKM. The germline V and J ends were trimmed by 0 bases and 4 bases, with 12 bases remaining between them. The CDR3 contains 16 residues. CDR3 DNA sequence: TGTGCCAGCAGTTTATGGGGCGGGGACACCACCGGGGAGCTGTTTTTT. Its protein product is CASSLWGGDTTGELFF.

The V gene is TRBV9, the J gene TRBJ2-2; D may be TRBD2 (5 bases). The CDR3 has 16 amino acids. The V end was cut by 2 bases, the J end by 0 bases, with 11 bases between. Germline V gives CDR1 SGDLS, CDR2 YYNGEE. The CDR3 region is CASSVHGLSNTGELFF. The CDR3, as DNA: TGTGCCAGCAGCGTCCACGGACTTTCGAACACCGGGGAGCTGTTTTTT.

The chain recombines TRBV7-8 with TRBJ2-1; possibly TRBD1 or TRBD2 for D (6 bases each). The CDR3 runs 16 residues. V was clipped by 3 bases and J by 4 bases, with 16 bases between them. Germline values: CDR1 SGHVS, CDR2 FQNEAQ. The CDR3 DNA reads as TGTGCCAGCAGCTTCCACGGGGGCGACCCGTACAATGAGCAGTTCTTC. It yields the protein CASSFHGGDPYNEQFF.

The CDR3 is CASSSIARTPGNEQFF. The CDR3 DNA reads as TGTGCCAGCAGCTCTATTGCTCGGACCCCCGGGAATGAGCAGTTCTTC. V is TRBV7-9 and J is TRBJ2-1; D uncertain. Trimming pared 4 bases from V and 7 bases from J, leaving 20 bases between. CDR1 and CDR2 from the germline V gene are SEHNR and FQNEAQ (reference sequence). The CDR3 extends over 16 amino acids. Together with reference TRBV7-9 and TRBJ2-1, the CDR3 gives the full variable domain: DTGVSQNPRHKITKRGQNVTFRCDPISEHNRLYWYRQTLGQGPEFLTYFQNEAQLEKSRLLSDRFSAERPKGSFSTLEIQRTEQGDSAMYLCASSSIARTPGNEQFFGPGTRLTVL.

This clone was seen just once. The chain uses TRBV29-1 and TRBJ2-1; 10 bases align to TRBD2. The CDR3 extends over 19 amino acids. J was trimmed by 1 base and V by 1 base; bases with no gene match: 13. CDR1 is SQVTM and CDR2 is ANQGSEA in the germline V gene. The CDR3, as DNA: TGCAGCGTTGAAGGGGGTCCCGGACTAGCGGCCATTTCCTACAATGAGCAGTTCTTC. Residues: CSVEGGPGLAAISYNEQFF.

This clone was detected once. V is TRBV10-3 and J is TRBJ2-1, with 10 positions matching TRBD2. CDR3 length equals 16 residues. Germline CDR1 is ENHRY and CDR2 is SYGVKD. The V segment lost 3 bases and the J segment 8 bases; nucleotides outside the gene matches: 10. The CDR3 region is CAISDGETSGSHEQFF. The CDR3 nucleotides are TGTGCCATCAGTGATGGGGAGACTAGCGGGTCCCATGAGCAGTTCTTC.

To note about this clone: The same CDR3 arises from other DNA sequences in this sample as well. V is TRBV7-9 and J is TRBJ2-1; perhaps TRBD1 as D (5 bases). Deletions cut 2 bases from V and 1 base from J, with 6 bases between. The CDR3 sequence is 14 residues long. Per the germline V gene, CDR1 is SEHNR and CDR2 is FQNEAQ (reference sequence). CDR3 loop: CASSLSGSYNEQFF. CDR3 nucleotides: TGTGCCAGCAGCTTATCAGGGTCCTACAATGAGCAGTTCTTC.

This chain's CDR3 is CASSAGTLLSSLAAEAFF. The CDR3 DNA is TGTGCCAGCAGTGCCGGGACACTCTTGTCCTCATTGGCAGCTGAAGCTTTCTTT. The chain carries TRBV28 and TRBJ1-1; D is perhaps TRBD1 (6 bases). Per germline, CDR1 MDHEN and CDR2 SYDVKM. The CDR3 spans 18 residues. Trimming removed 5 bases at V and 6 bases at J, with 28 bases between.

V is TRBV28 and J is TRBJ2-5; weak D call: TRBD2 (6 bases). CDR3 length: 17 amino acids. Trimming cost V 7 bases and J 2 bases, with 23 bases left between them. CDR1 and CDR2 from the germline V gene are MDHEN and SYDVKM. CDR3 amino acids: CASTRRGAGYTQETQYF. Here the CDR3 DNA reads TGTGCCAGCACCCGAAGGGGTGCGGGATACACACAAGAGACCCAGTACTTC.

The rearrangement uses TRBV19 and TRBJ2-7, with D perhaps given as TRBD1 or TRBD2 (5 bases each). The CDR3 covers 15 residues. Germline CDR1 reads LNHDA; CDR2 reads SQIVND (reference sequence). Trimming took off 10 bases at V and 6 bases at J, with 25 bases between the two ends. The CDR3 reads CATRSHTGGPSEQYF. The CDR3 region has the DNA TGTGCCACCCGATCTCATACAGGAGGACCTTCCGAGCAGTACTTC.